This T cell receptor beta chain was profiled in a study of OX40 agonist ivuxolimab in advanced cancers. Overall study: Given to patients was ivuxolimab, an agonistic anti-OX40 (CD134) antibody. A history of anti-PD-1, anti-PD-L1 or anti-CTLA-4 therapy was acceptable, and 40% had some. Three patients got partial responses; one had hepatocellular carcinoma and two had cutaneous melanoma. Broader study findings: Fewer expanded clones were found on average in CD4+ than in CD8+ T cells.

This table comes from immunoSEQ multiplex PCR, and its TCRdb copy is limited to in-frame clones, with some not included. Among tens of thousands of clones listed, 70% to 90% were seen once. On this clone: Its antigen is unidentified.

The CDR3 is 17 residues long. Losses at the gene ends were 2 bases for V and 7 bases for J; bases not matched to a gene: 11. Germline loops: CDR1 SGHAT, CDR2 FQNNGV. The material was CD4+ or CD8+ T cells sorted from blood, obtained in a trial of the OX40 agonist ivuxolimab. The chain joins TRBV11-2 to TRBJ2-1; 10 nucleotides line up with TRBD2. The TCR originated in an adult with an advanced solid tumor such as melanoma, head and neck, liver or kidney cancer. In DNA, the CDR3 is TGTGCCAGCAGCTTATCAAGCGGGAGGGCCGGTGGAAATGAGCAGTTCTTC. Residues: CASSLSSGRAGGNEQFF. Together with reference TRBV11-2 and TRBJ2-1, the CDR3 gives the full variable domain: EAGVAQSPRYKIIEKRQSVAFWCNPISGHATLYWYQQILGQGPKLLIQFQNNGVVDDSQLPKDRFSAERLKGVDSTLKIQPAKLEDSAVYLCASSLSSGRAGGNEQFFGPGTRLTVL.